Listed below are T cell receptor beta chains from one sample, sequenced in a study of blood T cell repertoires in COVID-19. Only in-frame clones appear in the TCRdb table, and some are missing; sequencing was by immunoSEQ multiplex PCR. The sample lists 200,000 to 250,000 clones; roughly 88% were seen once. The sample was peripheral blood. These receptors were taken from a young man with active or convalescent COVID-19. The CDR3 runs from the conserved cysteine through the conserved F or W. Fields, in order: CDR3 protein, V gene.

cdr3_aa: CASSFSGFQYEQYF
v_call: TRBV28

cdr3_aa: CATSRDPPGLLYNEQFF
v_call: TRBV15

cdr3_aa: CASSMQAQNTEAFF
v_call: TRBV19

cdr3_aa: CAISESSGGRGDTQYF
v_call: TRBV10-3

cdr3_aa: CASMGQGVGNQPQHF
v_call: TRBV2

cdr3_aa: CASSSRAGQGGELFF
v_call: TRBV5-1

cdr3_aa: CASSSNSGDYNEQFF
v_call: TRBV6-2/TRBV6-3

cdr3_aa: CASGLSGLGYTF
v_call: TRBV12-5

cdr3_aa: CASSQEGRTGPREQYF
v_call: TRBV14

cdr3_aa: CASSHDSSPLHF
v_call: TRBV4-2

cdr3_aa: CASSLGDRHTDTQYF
v_call: TRBV7-6

cdr3_aa: CASSPGTGSEKLFF
v_call: TRBV6-5

cdr3_aa: CASSEQGLFRSPLHF
v_call: TRBV25-1

cdr3_aa: CATSKRGNGYTF
v_call: TRBV15

cdr3_aa: CASSLSTGERNSPLHF
v_call: TRBV7-9

cdr3_aa: CASSNLRDRDNEQFF
v_call: TRBV21-1

cdr3_aa: CASSSQGSYPSF
v_call: TRBV11-2

cdr3_aa: CASSYNMNTEAFF
v_call: TRBV6-5

cdr3_aa: CASSIVSDYNEQFF
v_call: TRBV19

cdr3_aa: CASSKASGNLGEQFF
v_call: TRBV19

cdr3_aa: CASSYLSGGGDEQYF
v_call: TRBV7-9

cdr3_aa: CASRDRDSISSPLHF
v_call: TRBV2

cdr3_aa: CASSYSFPPTQGSWGYGYTF
v_call: TRBV27

cdr3_aa: CASSQPGTTDDEQFF
v_call: TRBV4-1

cdr3_aa: CATSGRITSGNTIYF
v_call: TRBV15

cdr3_aa: CASSLLDRSGYEQYF
v_call: TRBV27

cdr3_aa: CASNWGVANTGELFF
v_call: TRBV3-1/TRBV3-2

cdr3_aa: CSVDGQGGPEQYF
v_call: TRBV29-1

cdr3_aa: CATRGTDTGELFF
v_call: TRBV24-1

cdr3_aa: CASSLRLAGETQYF
v_call: TRBV11-3

cdr3_aa: CASSFWHGDTEAFF
v_call: TRBV7-3

cdr3_aa: CASSTDRGGTEAFF
v_call: TRBV21-1

cdr3_aa: CASNYGGNTGELFF
v_call: TRBV25-1

cdr3_aa: CASSLAWGQGDFAETQYF
v_call: TRBV5-1

cdr3_aa: CAGQQGGSEKLFF
v_call: TRBV6-5

cdr3_aa: CASSVQGGLSTEAFF
v_call: TRBV9

cdr3_aa: CASRGLVVNEQFF
v_call: TRBV27

cdr3_aa: CASRNQRSSYEQYF
v_call: TRBV6-5

cdr3_aa: CASSTGLAGAFEQYF
v_call: TRBV6-5

cdr3_aa: CASTDGPGTQYF
v_call: TRBV2

cdr3_aa: CASSPRSGDNQPQHF
v_call: TRBV18

cdr3_aa: CASSGDSLGYEQYF
v_call: TRBV9

cdr3_aa: CASSFHPRLSQNTEAFF
v_call: TRBV6-2/TRBV6-3

cdr3_aa: CASSYRTGNQPQHF
v_call: TRBV6-5

cdr3_aa: CASRAGSENTEAFF
v_call: TRBV10-2